These 25 T cell receptor beta chains share one sample of origin, sequenced in a study of T-cell reconstitution after alpha-beta-depleted transplantation in children. During its preparation, the TCRbeta library received unique molecular identifiers. TCRdb reanalysed the PCR reads using MiXCR and keeps one entry per CDR3 protein. The table has about 240,000 distinct CDR3 sequences, more than 20% seen once. The specimen was PBMCs, collected before TCRalphabeta/CD19-depleted stem cell transplant. These receptors all stem from a girl aged 2 to 10 with Fanconi anemia, due to receive a stem cell transplant.

This clonotype occurred a few times. V usage is TRBV7-6 and J usage is TRBJ2-2; TRBD2 agrees at 9 bases. Looked up from germline, CDR1 is SGHVS and CDR2 is FNYEAQ. The CDR3 consists of 16 residues. V lost 0 bases to trimming and J lost 4 bases; unmatched junction nucleotides: 3. The DNA for the CDR3 is TGTGCCAGCAGCTTAGCGCGCGGGAGGGCCACCGGGGAGCTGTTTTTT. Its protein is CASSLARGRATGELFF.

This chain connects TRBV7-9 to TRBJ2-2; 7 positions match TRBD1. Trimming removed 2 bases from V and 7 bases from J; junction bases left unmatched: 4. The germline V gene has CDR1 SEHNR and CDR2 FQNEAQ (reference sequence). CDR3 length: 14 residues. The CDR3: CASSLYRGVGELFF. Written as DNA, the CDR3 is TGTGCCAGCAGCTTATACAGGGGAGTCGGGGAGCTGTTTTTT.

The V gene is TRBV28, the J gene TRBJ2-1; D is possibly TRBD1 (5 bases). The CDR3 length is 13 residues. Trimming took 6 bases from V and 10 from J, leaving 16 bases between them. Germline V gene sequence: CDR1 MDHEN, CDR2 SYDVKM. In DNA, the CDR3 is TGTGCCAGCAGCCATGGGGCAGTTTGGGAGCAGTTCTTC. It is translated as CASSHGAVWEQFF.

The rearrangement uses TRBV18 and TRBJ2-7, with a weak D call TRBD2 (6 bases). The CDR3 covers 17 residues. CDR1 and CDR2 (germline): KGHSH, LQKENI. With 2 bases removed from V and 5 bases from J, the gap between germline ends came to 22 bases. The CDR3 protein is CASSPKAGSGQRDEQYF. CDR3 DNA sequence: TGTGCCAGCTCACCAAAGGCGGGTAGCGGCCAACGGGACGAGCAGTACTTC.

J is TRBJ2-7 and V is TRBV7-9; maybe TRBD2 (6 bases). Germline V gene data show CDR1 as SEHNR and CDR2 as FQNEAQ (reference sequence). The CDR3 contains 13 residues. Trimming took off 10 bases at V and 1 base at J, with 14 bases between the two ends. CDR3 residues: CAIGRGGSYEQYF. In DNA, the CDR3 is TGTGCCATCGGGCGGGGTGGATCCTACGAGCAGTACTTC.

The table lists this clonotype with many counts. The chain has TRBV28 and TRBJ1-6; 7 bases are shared with TRBD1. V dropped 5 bases and J dropped 5; count of bases not matched to a gene: 3. CDR3 length equals 14 residues. From germline, CDR1 is MDHEN and CDR2 SYDVKM. The chain's CDR3 is CASSTGVNNSPLHF. CDR3 sequence (DNA): TGTGCCAGCAGTACAGGGGTTAATAATTCACCCCTCCACTTT.

This clonotype was detected ten times or more. The rearrangement links TRBV20-1 to TRBJ2-5; maybe TRBD1 (7 bases). The CDR3 is made up of 13 amino acids. The V and J ends lost 6 bases and 5 bases respectively, with 16 bases between them. The germline V gene has CDR1 DFQATT and CDR2 SNEGSKA (reference sequence). Written as DNA, the CDR3 is TGCAGTGCAGGGGGCGGTGCGGGGGAGACCCAGTACTTC. Translated: CSAGGGAGETQYF.

A few counts support this clonotype. This chain connects TRBV20-1 to TRBJ2-1; a possible D gene is TRBD1 (6 bases). V dropped 4 bases and J dropped 6 bases, with 16 bases sitting between them. From germline, CDR1 is DFQATT and CDR2 SNEGSKA (reference sequence). The CDR3 runs to 14 residues. DNA for the CDR3: TGCAGTGCTAATTTGGACAGCCAGTTCAATGAGCAGTTCTTC. As protein: CSANLDSQFNEQFF.

V gene TRBV20-1 combines with J gene TRBJ2-7; D possibly corresponds to TRBD2 (6 bases). V was shortened by 7 bases and J by 2 bases, with 18 bases between the two germline ends. Germline V lookup: CDR1 DFQATT, CDR2 SNEGSKA (reference sequence). The CDR3 loop spans 14 amino acids. The CDR3 is CSGRVTGVAYEQYF. The CDR3 coding sequence is TGCAGTGGCCGGGTAACGGGAGTGGCCTACGAGCAGTACTTC.

The chain couples TRBV11-2 to TRBJ2-5, with D unresolved. The CDR3 runs 14 residues. V was clipped by 3 bases and J by 3 bases, with 11 bases between them. Germline CDR1 SGHAT, CDR2 FQNNGV. CDR3 in amino acids: CASSFWSGKETQYF. The CDR3 DNA follows: TGTGCCAGCAGCTTCTGGTCAGGCAAAGAGACCCAGTACTTC.

V gene TRBV7-3 combines with J gene TRBJ2-4; D remains ambiguous. CDR1 SGHTA and CDR2 FQGTGA come from the germline V gene. The CDR3 is made up of 15 amino acids. The V end lost 1 base, the J end lost 5 bases, and 12 bases lay between the germline ends. For the CDR3, the DNA is TGTGCCAGCAGCTTAAGACGGGCCGGCCAAAACATTCAGTACTTC. Its translation is CASSLRRAGQNIQYF.

The chain employs TRBV5-4 and TRBJ2-3, with 8 bases lining up with TRBD1. The J segment lost 4 bases and the V segment lost 1 base, leaving 2 bases of the junction unmatched. Germline loops: CDR1 SGHNT, CDR2 YYREEE (reference sequence). This CDR3 comprises 14 residues. The CDR3 loop reads CASSLQGAADTQYF. The CDR3 bases are TGTGCCAGCAGCTTGCAGGGGGCCGCAGATACGCAGTATTTT.

This clonotype was observed at least ten times. CDR3 DNA sequence: TGCAGCGTTGTTGTCCAAAACAGGGACTACGAGCAGTACTTC. Translated, it gives CSVVVQNRDYEQYF. The chain couples TRBV29-1 to TRBJ2-7, with D possibly matching TRBD1 (6 bases). The CDR3 totals 14 residues. V was trimmed by 4 bases and J by 3 bases, leaving 16 bases between them. The germline CDR1 and CDR2 sequences are SQVTM and ANQGSEA.

The chain recombines TRBV4-1 with TRBJ2-7; D perhaps matches TRBD2 (6 bases). There are 17 residues in the CDR3. The V end lost 5 bases, the J end lost 3 bases, and 23 bases lay between the germline ends. In germline, CDR1 is MGHRA, CDR2 YSYEKL. CDR3: CASSKKVETTGGYEQYF. DNA of the CDR3: TGCGCCAGCAGCAAAAAAGTAGAGACCACCGGGGGCTACGAGCAGTACTTC.

The chain joins TRBV12-3 or TRBV12-4 to TRBJ1-5, with a weak D call TRBD1 (5 bases). This CDR3 has 17 amino acids. Trimming took 4 bases from V and 7 from J, leaving 23 bases between them. The CDR3 bases are TGTGCCAGCAGTTCTTCACCAGGGAGAGGGGTGAAACAGCCCCAGCATTTT. Encoded protein: CASSSSPGRGVKQPQHF.

This clonotype was observed at least ten times. DNA of the CDR3: TGCAGTGCCACAGGGCCCATTAATGAAAAACTGTTTTTT. Translated, it gives CSATGPINEKLFF. The chain employs TRBV20-1 and TRBJ1-4, with D perhaps TRBD1 (6 bases). Germline-derived CDR1 and CDR2 are DFQATT and SNEGSKA (reference sequence). This CDR3 is 13 amino acids long. Trimming removed 6 bases at V and 4 bases at J, with 12 bases between.

The chain is built from TRBV2 and TRBJ2-3; the match to TRBD1 covers 8 bases. Trimming at V came to 5 bases and at J to 6 bases, leaving 10 bases not matched to a gene. Per germline, CDR1 SNHLY and CDR2 FYNNEI. This CDR3 has 15 amino acids. DNA for the CDR3: TGTGCCAGCAGTTGGTCCACAGGGGGGCAGGATACGCAGTATTTT. Translated, it gives CASSWSTGGQDTQYF.

This clonotype was observed many times. V gene TRBV20-1 combines with J gene TRBJ2-1; 13 bases align to TRBD2. V shed 6 bases, J shed 5 bases, and the junction held 16 bases outside the gene matches. CDR1 and CDR2 from the germline V gene are DFQATT and SNEGSKA (reference sequence). This CDR3 has 18 amino acids. CDR3 residues: CSARPGLAGLRLNNEQFF. The CDR3 nucleotides read TGCAGTGCGCGTCCGGGACTAGCGGGACTCCGTTTGAACAATGAGCAGTTCTTC.

The chain carries TRBV11-2 and TRBJ1-1; D is unclear. The V gene's germline CDR1 is SGHAT and CDR2 FQNNGV. The ends were cut back, 1 base at V and 2 bases at J, with 14 bases in the middle. The CDR3 sequence is 16 residues long. CDR3 region: CASSLVVQVFNTEAFF. CDR3 nucleotides: TGTGCCAGCAGCTTAGTCGTCCAGGTCTTTAACACTGAAGCTTTCTTT.

This clonotype was seen repeatedly, ten times or more. This chain connects TRBV20-1 to TRBJ2-6, with 7 bases matching TRBD1. Germline CDR1 and CDR2: DFQATT and SNEGSKA (reference sequence). The CDR3 consists of 17 residues. The trim removed 2 bases at V and 0 bases at J, leaving 7 bases unmatched. The CDR3 region is CSARHRGRASGANVLTF. CDR3 in DNA: TGCAGTGCTAGACACAGGGGCAGGGCCTCTGGGGCCAACGTCCTGACTTTC.

This chain connects TRBV7-9 to TRBJ2-1; the D is unclear. Trimming took 3 bases from V and 4 from J, leaving 10 bases between them. Germline CDR1 is SEHNR and CDR2 is FQNEAQ (reference sequence). The length of the CDR3 is 14 residues. CDR3 residues: CASSFETRYNEQFF. The DNA of the CDR3 is TGTGCCAGCAGCTTTGAAACCAGGTACAATGAGCAGTTCTTC.

This chain joins TRBV29-1 and TRBJ2-7; D uncertain. Germline V CDR1 and CDR2: SQVTM, ANQGSEA. This CDR3 spans 12 amino acids. V lost 4 bases and J lost 3, with 10 bases in between. In nucleotides, the CDR3 is TGCAGCGTTGGCCGATCCAACTACGAGCAGTACTTC. It encodes CSVGRSNYEQYF.

The gene calls are TRBV5-1 and TRBJ2-7; 7 bases align to TRBD1. The ends lost 0 bases at V and 6 bases at J; junction bases unmatched: 6. The CDR3 is made up of 14 amino acids. Germline values: CDR1 SGHRS, CDR2 YFSETQ. The CDR3 here is CASSLGGQSLEQYF. In DNA, the CDR3 is TGCGCCAGCAGCTTGGGGGGACAGAGCCTCGAGCAGTACTTC. The full variable domain, with the rest looked up from reference TRBV5-1 and TRBJ2-7, is KAGVTQTPRYLIKTRGQQVTLSCSPISGHRSVSWYQQTPGQGLQFLFEYFSETQRNKGNFPGRFSGRQFSNSRSEMNVSTLELGDSALYLCASSLGGQSLEQYFGPGTRLTVT.

The gene calls are TRBV25-1 and TRBJ2-7; 7 nucleotides match TRBD1. The J segment lost 1 base and the V segment lost 3 bases, leaving 3 bases of the junction unmatched. This CDR3 is built from 14 residues. Germline V gene data show CDR1 as MGHDK and CDR2 as SYGVNS. CDR3 bases: TGTGCCAGCAGTGATAGACAGGGTTCCTACGAGCAGTACTTC. Amino acids: CASSDRQGSYEQYF.

This clonotype was counted between two and nine times. This rearrangement joins TRBV29-1 to TRBJ2-1, with 14 bases aligning to TRBD2. Trimming took 4 bases from V and 9 from J; bases not matched to a gene: 8. This CDR3 region has 15 residues. CDR1 SQVTM and CDR2 ANQGSEA come from the germline V gene. The CDR3: CSVVSTSGRGGEQFF. The DNA of the CDR3 is TGCAGCGTTGTGTCGACTAGCGGGAGGGGAGGTGAGCAGTTCTTC.